The 8 T cell receptor beta chains below come from one sample, sequenced in a study of blood T cell repertoires in COVID-19. The method was immunoSEQ multiplex PCR; TCRdb's version includes in-frame clones alone and lacks a portion of them. This table has roughly 200,000 clones, 86% appearing once. Sequencing was done on a sample of peripheral blood. The receptor set was obtained from a man older than 75 with acute or convalescent COVID-19.

The chain's CDR3 is CASTRRSSGSYEQYF. In DNA form, the CDR3 reads TGTGCCAGCACCCGAAGGAGTAGCGGGAGTTACGAGCAGTACTTC. The V and J genes are TRBV2 and TRBJ2-7, with 9 bases aligning to TRBD2. J was trimmed by 4 bases and V by 7 bases; bases with no gene match: 11. The CDR3 has 15 residues. Germline assignment: CDR1 SNHLY and CDR2 FYNNEI.

The rearrangement uses TRBV5-1 and TRBJ2-2; possibly TRBD2 for D (5 bases). Germline CDR1 reads SGHRS; CDR2 reads YFSETQ. CDR3 size: 13 residues. Deletions cut 4 bases from V and 7 bases from J, with 11 bases between. CDR3 protein: CASSPGLDGELFF. Here the CDR3 DNA reads TGCGCCAGCAGCCCAGGACTGGACGGGGAGCTGTTTTTT.

This chain connects TRBV7-8 to TRBJ1-1; D remains ambiguous. Deletions cut 1 base from V and 2 bases from J, with 8 bases between. Per germline, CDR1 SGHVS and CDR2 FQNEAQ. The CDR3 totals 14 residues. The CDR3 protein is CASSLGAANTEAFF. Written as DNA, the CDR3 is TGTGCCAGCAGCTTAGGTGCGGCAAACACTGAAGCTTTCTTT.

The V and J genes are TRBV24-1 and TRBJ1-2, with 7 bases that match TRBD1. Losses at the gene ends were 4 bases for V and 1 base for J; bases not matched to a gene: 2. From germline, CDR1 is KGHDR and CDR2 SFDVKD. The CDR3 spans 14 residues. CDR3 residues: CATSESGGNYGYTF. In nucleotides, the CDR3 is TGTGCCACCAGTGAGTCAGGGGGTAACTATGGCTACACCTTC.

This clone was detected many times. Here the CDR3 DNA reads TGTGCCAGTAGTACATCGGGCAGGGTCTACGAGCAGTACTTC. It translates to CASSTSGRVYEQYF. The chain couples TRBV19 to TRBJ2-7, with a tentative D call TRBD1 (5 bases). Trimming took 4 bases from V and 3 from J, leaving 13 bases between them. Germline V CDR1 and CDR2: LNHDA, SQIVND (reference sequence). There are 14 residues in the CDR3. The variable domain in full, with the rest retrieved from reference TRBV19 and TRBJ2-7, is DGGITQSPKYLFRKEGQNVTLSCEQNLNHDAMYWYRQDPGQGLRLIYYSQIVNDFQKGDIAEGYSVSREKKESFPLTVTSAQKNPTAFYLCASSTSGRVYEQYFGPGTRLTVT.

This rearrangement joins TRBV7-9 to TRBJ1-4; 8 bases align to TRBD1. Per the germline V gene, CDR1 is SEHNR and CDR2 is FQNEAQ (reference sequence). CDR3 length equals 17 residues. V was clipped by 2 bases and J by 4 bases; unmatched bases: 9. This chain's CDR3 is CASSLPLVGQVNEKLFF. As DNA, the CDR3 is TGTGCCAGCAGCTTACCTCTCGTGGGACAGGTTAATGAAAAACTGTTTTTT.

The rearrangement joins TRBV19 to TRBJ1-5; 9 bases agree with TRBD1. The V segment lost 4 bases and the J segment 6 bases; nucleotides outside the gene matches: 7. Germline lookup yields CDR1 LNHDA and CDR2 SQIVND (reference sequence). The CDR3 covers 15 residues. The CDR3 here is CASSSRDRDPQPQHF. CDR3 bases: TGTGCCAGTAGTAGCCGGGACAGGGATCCTCAGCCCCAGCATTTT. The whole variable domain, filled in from reference TRBV19 and TRBJ1-5, reads DGGITQSPKYLFRKEGQNVTLSCEQNLNHDAMYWYRQDPGQGLRLIYYSQIVNDFQKGDIAEGYSVSREKKESFPLTVTSAQKNPTAFYLCASSSRDRDPQPQHFGDGTRLSIL.

This clone was recorded only once. This chain links TRBV7-2 with TRBJ2-7, with TRBD2 identical over 11 bases. With 4 bases clipped from V and 5 bases from J, the junction kept 10 bases outside the gene matches. CDR3 length: 16 residues. Per the germline V gene, CDR1 is SGHTA and CDR2 is FQGNSA. The CDR3 region is CASSSRKLAGVDEQYF. The CDR3 DNA reads as TGTGCCAGCAGCTCCCGTAAACTAGCGGGAGTCGACGAGCAGTACTTC.